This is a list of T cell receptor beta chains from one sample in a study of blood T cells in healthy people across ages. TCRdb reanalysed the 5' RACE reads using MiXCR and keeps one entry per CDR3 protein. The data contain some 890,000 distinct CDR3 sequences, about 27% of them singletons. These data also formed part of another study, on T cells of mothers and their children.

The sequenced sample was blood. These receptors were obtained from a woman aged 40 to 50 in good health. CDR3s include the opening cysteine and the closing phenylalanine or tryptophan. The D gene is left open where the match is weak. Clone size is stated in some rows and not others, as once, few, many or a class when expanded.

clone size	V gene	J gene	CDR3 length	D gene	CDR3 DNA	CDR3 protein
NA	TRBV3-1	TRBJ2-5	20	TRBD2	TGTGCCAGCAGCCAGAAAAGTGGGGCCCTACTAGCGGGCGAACAAGAGACCCAGTACTTC	CASSQKSGALLAGEQETQYF
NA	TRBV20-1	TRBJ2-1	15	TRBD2	TGCAGTGCTAGGAGGGCTAGCGGGGGGGCCTACGAGCAGTTCTTC	CSARRASGGAYEQFF
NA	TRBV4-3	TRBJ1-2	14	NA	TGCGCCAGCAGCCTGGGACATATTAACTATGGCTACACCTTC	CASSLGHINYGYTF
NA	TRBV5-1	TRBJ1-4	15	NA	TGCGCCAGCACCCACCGGGACACTTCTAATGAAAAACTGTTTTTT	CASTHRDTSNEKLFF
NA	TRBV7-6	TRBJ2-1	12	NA	TGTGCCAGCAGCTTAGTAGGGACAGAGCAGTTCTTC	CASSLVGTEQFF
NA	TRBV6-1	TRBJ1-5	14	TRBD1	TGTGCCAGCAGTGAGGGACAGTCTGATCAGCCCCAGCATTTT	CASSEGQSDQPQHF
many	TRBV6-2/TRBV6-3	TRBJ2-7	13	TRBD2	TGTGCCAGCAAGATGGGACTAGTCTACGAGCAGTACTTC	CASKMGLVYEQYF
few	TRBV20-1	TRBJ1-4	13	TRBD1	TGCAGTGCTAGCCGGGACAGAAGAGAAAAACTGTTTTTT	CSASRDRREKLFF
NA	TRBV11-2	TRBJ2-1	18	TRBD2	TGTGCCAGCAGCCTAGGGACTAGCGGGGGCCGCAGAAACAATGAGCAGTTCTTC	CASSLGTSGGRRNNEQFF
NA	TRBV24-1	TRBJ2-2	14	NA	TGTGCCACCAGAGCGAGCGCGAACACCGGGGAGCTGTTTTTT	CATRASANTGELFF
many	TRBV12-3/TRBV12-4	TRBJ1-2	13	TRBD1	TGTGCCAGCAGTCAACAGGGGGCGTATGGCTACACCTTC	CASSQQGAYGYTF
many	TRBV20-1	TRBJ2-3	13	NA	TGCAGTGCTCCGGTCCAGGGTGGAGATACGCAGTATTTT	CSAPVQGGDTQYF
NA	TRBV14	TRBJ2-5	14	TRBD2	TGTGCCAGCAGCCAAGGGACTAGGACCGGGACCCAGTACTTC	CASSQGTRTGTQYF